The 12 T cell receptor beta chains reported below all come from one sample, sequenced in a study of blood T cell repertoires in COVID-19. Measured with immunoSEQ multiplex PCR; TCRdb has only the in-frame clones, and not every one. Among some 290,000 clones listed, around nine tenths were seen once. The sequenced sample was PBMCs or T cells enriched from blood (not recorded which). All receptors come from a woman in her 30s who had recovered from COVID-19.

This chain joins TRBV28 and TRBJ1-1, with D possibly matching TRBD1 (6 bases). Trimming cost V 3 bases and J 3 bases, with 11 bases left between them. CDR1 is MDHEN and CDR2 is SYDVKM in the germline V gene. This CDR3 has 14 amino acids. In DNA, the CDR3 is TGTGCCAGCAGTTTCTTGCGGGGGCACACTGAAGCTTTCTTT. Translated: CASSFLRGHTEAFF.

The CDR3 DNA reads TGCGCCAGCAGCTTGGATAGAGGGATAGATGGTGGCTACACCTTC. Translated: CASSLDRGIDGGYTF. The chain joins TRBV5-1 to TRBJ1-2; unclear D gene. This CDR3 has 15 residues. Germline V gives CDR1 SGHRS, CDR2 YFSETQ. The V gene lost 0 bases and the J gene lost 7 bases, with 16 bases spanning the gap.

The chain uses TRBV15 and TRBJ1-5; 8 nucleotides align to TRBD1. This CDR3 contains 15 residues. V dropped 5 bases and J dropped 4; count of bases not matched to a gene: 7. Looked up from germline, CDR1 is LNHNV and CDR2 is YYDKDF (reference sequence). Written as DNA, the CDR3 is TGTGCCACCAGCGGCGACAGGGGTCAAAATCAGCCCCAGCATTTT. It codes for CATSGDRGQNQPQHF.

This chain uses TRBV28 with TRBJ1-1; TRBD1 matches at 10 bases. The germline gives CDR1 MDHEN, CDR2 SYDVKM. This CDR3 is built from 15 residues. V trimming: 3 bases; J trimming: 6 bases; junction bases outside the gene matches: 7. The DNA for the CDR3 is TGTGCCAGCAGTTTTAGGGGACAGGGGACGGCTGAAGCTTTCTTT. Translation: CASSFRGQGTAEAFF.

The chain combines TRBV29-1 with TRBJ1-1; TRBD1 is a possible D gene (6 bases). The CDR3 is 11 residues long. V was shortened by 6 bases and J by 4 bases, with 9 bases between the two germline ends. Germline CDR1 is SQVTM and CDR2 is ANQGSEA. The CDR3 protein is CSVRGGTEAFF. DNA for the CDR3: TGCAGCGTGAGGGGGGGCACTGAAGCTTTCTTT.

Comments on this clone: The sample holds other DNA sequences that translate to the same CDR3. The chain employs TRBV5-1 and TRBJ2-1, with D possibly being TRBD1 (6 bases). CDR3 length: 14 residues. Trimming stripped 0 bases from V and 4 bases from J, with 8 bases between. The germline V gene encodes CDR1 SGHRS and CDR2 YFSETQ. CDR3 amino acids: CASSLGQAYNEQFF. CDR3 DNA sequence: TGCGCCAGCAGCTTGGGACAGGCTTACAATGAGCAGTTCTTC. The variable domain in full, completed from reference TRBV5-1 and TRBJ2-1, reads KAGVTQTPRYLIKTRGQQVTLSCSPISGHRSVSWYQQTPGQGLQFLFEYFSETQRNKGNFPGRFSGRQFSNSRSEMNVSTLELGDSALYLCASSLGQAYNEQFFGPGTRLTVL.

The chain joins TRBV6-1 to TRBJ1-2, with TRBD1 matching over 7 bases. Trimming at V came to 2 bases and at J to 4 bases, leaving 10 bases not matched to a gene. Germline V lookup: CDR1 MNHNS, CDR2 SASEGT. The CDR3 covers 16 residues. The CDR3 region has the DNA TGTGCCAGCAGTGAATGGGGGACAGCGATAATCTATGGCTACACCTTC. Its translation: CASSEWGTAIIYGYTF.

J is TRBJ1-5 and V is TRBV7-9; 11 positions agree with TRBD1. CDR1 and CDR2 from the germline V gene are SEHNR and FQNEAQ (reference sequence). V lost 5 bases to trimming and J lost 4 bases; unmatched junction nucleotides: 4. This CDR3 comprises 15 residues. This CDR3 reads CASSPGTGGNQPQHF. CDR3 bases: TGTGCCAGCAGCCCGGGGACAGGGGGGAATCAGCCCCAGCATTTT.

This chain uses TRBV5-1 with TRBJ2-3; 7 nucleotides match TRBD1. CDR3 length: 15 residues. V gave up 7 bases and J gave up 3 bases; unmatched junction bases: 11. The germline gives CDR1 SGHRS, CDR2 YFSETQ. The chain's CDR3 is CASGLLTGLTDTQYF. DNA of the CDR3: TGCGCCAGCGGACTTCTGACAGGGCTGACAGATACGCAGTATTTT.

The chain uses TRBV4-2 and TRBJ1-1, with 9 bases that match TRBD1. V dropped 2 bases and J dropped 2; count of bases not matched to a gene: 9. From germline, CDR1 is LGHNA and CDR2 YNFKEQ. The CDR3 loop spans 17 amino acids. The DNA of the CDR3 is TGTGCCAGCAGCCAACCCAACGGGGACAGGGATAACACTGAAGCTTTCTTT. Translating gives CASSQPNGDRDNTEAFF.

This rearrangement joins TRBV19 to TRBJ1-2, with TRBD1 matching over 8 bases. Per germline, CDR1 LNHDA and CDR2 SQIVND (reference sequence). V shed 2 bases and J 6 bases; nucleotides not matched to a gene: 8. There are 15 residues in the CDR3. CDR3 protein: CASSITPTGGDGYTF. The DNA of the CDR3 is TGTGCCAGTAGTATAACCCCTACAGGGGGGGATGGCTACACCTTC.

DNA of the CDR3: TGCAGCGTTGCCGACGTTACGGGAGCTAACTATGGCTACACCTTC. Protein product: CSVADVTGANYGYTF. This chain uses TRBV29-1 with TRBJ1-2; D is ambiguous. V gave up 4 bases and J gave up 0 bases, with 15 bases separating them. Germline values: CDR1 SQVTM, CDR2 ANQGSEA. The CDR3 totals 15 residues.